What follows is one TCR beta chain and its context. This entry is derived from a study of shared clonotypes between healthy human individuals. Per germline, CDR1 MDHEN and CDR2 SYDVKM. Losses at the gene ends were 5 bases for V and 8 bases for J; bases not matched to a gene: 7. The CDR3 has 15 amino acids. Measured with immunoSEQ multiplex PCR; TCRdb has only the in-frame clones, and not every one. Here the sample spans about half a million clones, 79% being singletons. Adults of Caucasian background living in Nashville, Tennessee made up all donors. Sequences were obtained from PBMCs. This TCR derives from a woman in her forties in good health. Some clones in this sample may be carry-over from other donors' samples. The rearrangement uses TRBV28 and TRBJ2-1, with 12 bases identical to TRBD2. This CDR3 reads CASSPPGLAGYEQFF. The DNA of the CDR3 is TGTGCCAGCAGTCCTCCGGGACTAGCGGGCTATGAGCAGTTCTTC.